This T cell receptor (beta chain) was obtained from a study of CD8 T cells in Susac syndrome. Reverse transcription used about 0.5 to 1 ug RNA and random hexamers. Amplification of TCR beta CDR3 across 54 Vbeta and 13 Jbeta was performed with immunoSEQ multiplex PCR. TCRdb fed the immunoSEQ multiplex PCR reads into MiXCR, producing one record per CDR3 protein. The profile shows roughly 190,000 distinct CDR3 sequences, over 85% of them singletons. The CDR3 covers 12 residues. V lost 8 bases, J lost 5 bases, and 13 bases lay in between. Germline V gene data show CDR1 as MNHNS and CDR2 as SASEGT. Controls matched for age and sex were healthy donors. Isolation of CD8+ and CD4+ T cells was performed negatively, whereas enrichment of TEMRA cells was done by FACS.

This receptor was identified in a human donor in good health. V gene TRBV6-1 combines with J gene TRBJ2-7; a possible D gene is TRBD2 (5 bases). The sequenced sample was CD4+ T cells from PBMCs. In DNA form, the CDR3 reads TGTGCCAGCGGAGGCCCCCTTAACGAGCAGTACGTC. It is translated as CASGGPLNEQYV.